This T cell receptor (beta chain) appears in the sequencing data of a study of T cells after yellow fever vaccination. TCRdb itself ran the 5' RACE reads through MiXCR, one entry per CDR3 protein. Among about 300,000 distinct CDR3 sequences listed, 6.5% to 8.5% were seen once. Study-wide points: The booster saw the reappearance of most primary-vaccination clones (approximately 97% CD4, around 88% CD8).

In regard to this clonotype: The target antigen is unknown.

CDR3 length: 14 residues. V was cut by 6 bases and J by 0 bases, with 12 bases left in between. The receptor comes from a man between 18 and 29 years old who received the YFV17D yellow fever vaccine. The sample consisted of PBMCs, taken about 41 days after the first yellow fever vaccination. J is TRBJ2-7 and V is TRBV12-3 or TRBV12-4; D is perhaps TRBD1 (5 bases). The CDR3: CASSPKQDSYEQYF. The CDR3 bases are TGTGCCAGCAGCCCAAAACAGGACTCCTACGAGCAGTACTTC.